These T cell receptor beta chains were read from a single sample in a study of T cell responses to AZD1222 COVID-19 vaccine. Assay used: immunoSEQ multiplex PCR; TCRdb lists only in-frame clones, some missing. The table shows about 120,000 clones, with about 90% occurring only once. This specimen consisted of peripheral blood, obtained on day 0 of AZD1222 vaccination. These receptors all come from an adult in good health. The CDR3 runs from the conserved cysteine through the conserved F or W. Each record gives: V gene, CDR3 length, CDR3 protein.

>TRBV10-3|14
CAIRGGAPNTEAFF
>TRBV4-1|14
CASSQDWGVAEAFF
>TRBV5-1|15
CASSLSSGGNQPQHF
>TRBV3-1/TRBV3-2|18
CASSQGLGVGRSNQPQHF
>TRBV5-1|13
CASSPDRNYGYTF
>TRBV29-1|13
CSVKTGGTGELFF
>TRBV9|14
CASSVEGSRNEQFF
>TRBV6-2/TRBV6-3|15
CASSYTDRGTYEQYF
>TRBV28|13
CASAGGRGTEAFF
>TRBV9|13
CASSVSGANVLTF
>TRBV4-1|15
CASSQERTGAYEQYF
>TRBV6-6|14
CASSYEGVQETQYF
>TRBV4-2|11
CASWGYEKLFF
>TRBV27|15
CASSLGGRLRESQHF
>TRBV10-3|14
CAINNRGEGYEQYF
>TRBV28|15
CASSLQGAGGYGYTF
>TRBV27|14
CASSIGLGAYEQYF
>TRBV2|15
CASRETVSGLYGYTF
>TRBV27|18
CASTPRLQGLGINEKLFF
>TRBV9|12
CASSVVTGELFF
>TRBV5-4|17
CASSSAGGSGLQETQYF
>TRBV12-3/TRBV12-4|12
CASSLTGREQYF
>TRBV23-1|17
CASSQWRTVAAGQPQHF
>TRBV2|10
CASTDREQYF
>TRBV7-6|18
CASSLAFGFRGLRDTQYF
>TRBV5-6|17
CASSRPGAVSWSYEQYF
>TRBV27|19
CASSLLRVSRTGNVDGYTF
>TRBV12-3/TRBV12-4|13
CASSYRQVGEQYF